A selection of T cell receptor beta chains follows, all from one sample in a study of blood T cell repertoires in COVID-19. Generated by immunoSEQ multiplex PCR, the TCRdb table keeps only in-frame clones and is missing some. The profile covers roughly 130,000 clones, with more than 70% appearing a single time and under 5.5% taken by the ten largest. Sample: PBMCs or T cells enriched from blood (not recorded which). The receptors derive from a man aged 35-49 years with acute COVID-19. Both conserved end residues are part of each CDR3. The order of the fields is clone size, V gene, D gene, J gene, CDR3 DNA, CDR3 protein. The D gene is left open where the match is weak. Part of the rows lack a size; the others show once, few, many or a class for expanded clones.

abundance: -
v_gene: TRBV5-6
d_gene: TRBD1
j_gene: TRBJ1-4
CDR3nt: TGTGCCAGCAGCTTGGAGGGGACAGTAAACGAAAAACTGTTTTTT
CDR3aa: CASSLEGTVNEKLFF

abundance: -
v_gene: TRBV28
d_gene: -
j_gene: TRBJ2-7
CDR3nt: TGTGCCAGCAGCCCGAGGGGGGGATTCTCCTACGAGCAGTACTTC
CDR3aa: CASSPRGGFSYEQYF

abundance: once
v_gene: TRBV28
d_gene: TRBD2
j_gene: TRBJ2-5
CDR3nt: TGTGCCAGTGCGGTCGCTGTTGCGCGGGAGGAATCGGTTCTAGAGACCCAGTACTTC
CDR3aa: CASAVAVAREESVLETQYF

abundance: -
v_gene: TRBV28
d_gene: -
j_gene: TRBJ2-2
CDR3nt: TGTGCCAGCAGTCATAGGACAGCGAACACCGGGGAGCTGTTTTTT
CDR3aa: CASSHRTANTGELFF

abundance: -
v_gene: TRBV5-4
d_gene: -
j_gene: TRBJ2-6
CDR3nt: TGTGCCAGCAGTACAGACAGGACTGGGGCCAACGTCCTGACTTTC
CDR3aa: CASSTDRTGANVLTF

abundance: -
v_gene: TRBV7-2
d_gene: TRBD1
j_gene: TRBJ1-3
CDR3nt: TGTGCCAGCAGCTCGGGAACAGGGGGCGAAGCTGGAAACACCATATATTTT
CDR3aa: CASSSGTGGEAGNTIYF

abundance: -
v_gene: TRBV28
d_gene: -
j_gene: TRBJ1-5
CDR3nt: TGTGCCAGCAGTTTAAGGGGACTGAGGACCGAGTCGGAGCCCCAGCATTTT
CDR3aa: CASSLRGLRTESEPQHF

abundance: -
v_gene: TRBV12-3/TRBV12-4
d_gene: TRBD2
j_gene: TRBJ2-7
CDR3nt: TGTGCCAGCAGCTTAGCGGGAGTAGGCGAGCAGTACTTC
CDR3aa: CASSLAGVGEQYF

abundance: once
v_gene: TRBV2
d_gene: -
j_gene: TRBJ2-5
CDR3nt: TGTGCCAGCCCCGGGTCGCCCCAGTACTTC
CDR3aa: CASPGSPQYF

abundance: -
v_gene: TRBV7-9
d_gene: -
j_gene: TRBJ2-1
CDR3nt: TGTGCCAGCAGCTTAGTGGCGTCCGGCGGCAATGAGCAGTTCTTC
CDR3aa: CASSLVASGGNEQFF

abundance: -
v_gene: TRBV3-1/TRBV3-2
d_gene: TRBD1
j_gene: TRBJ2-1
CDR3nt: TGTGCCAGCAGCCCACAGGGGTTATTATACAATGAGCAGTTCTTC
CDR3aa: CASSPQGLLYNEQFF

abundance: -
v_gene: TRBV18
d_gene: -
j_gene: TRBJ1-1
CDR3nt: TGTGCCAGCTCACCTGGGGTTGGGGGCTCAGCTTTCTTT
CDR3aa: CASSPGVGGSAFF

abundance: few
v_gene: TRBV7-9
d_gene: -
j_gene: TRBJ2-7
CDR3nt: TGTGCCAGCAGCCGCGACTACGAGCAGTACTTC
CDR3aa: CASSRDYEQYF

abundance: -
v_gene: TRBV11-3
d_gene: -
j_gene: TRBJ2-1
CDR3nt: TGTGCCAGCAGCTGGGACTCATTAAACAATGAGCAGTTCTTC
CDR3aa: CASSWDSLNNEQFF

abundance: -
v_gene: TRBV5-4
d_gene: -
j_gene: TRBJ1-1
CDR3nt: TGTGCCAGCAGCTCTGGACAGATCAGGAACACTGAAGCTTTCTTT
CDR3aa: CASSSGQIRNTEAFF

abundance: -
v_gene: TRBV10-3
d_gene: -
j_gene: TRBJ1-2
CDR3nt: TGTGCCATCACCCGGGGGGCCGAAGAGGTCGGCTACACCTTC
CDR3aa: CAITRGAEEVGYTF

abundance: -
v_gene: TRBV5-1
d_gene: -
j_gene: TRBJ2-7
CDR3nt: TGCGCCAGCAGATCGCAGGCGAACTTTGAGTCTGAGCAGTACTTC
CDR3aa: CASRSQANFESEQYF

abundance: -
v_gene: TRBV5-1
d_gene: TRBD2
j_gene: TRBJ2-7
CDR3nt: TGCGCCAGCAGCTTTAGCGGGAGTGGCGAGCAGTACTTC
CDR3aa: CASSFSGSGEQYF

abundance: once
v_gene: TRBV4-3
d_gene: TRBD1
j_gene: TRBJ2-6
CDR3nt: TGCGCCAGCAGCCAAGACCCGACAGGGGAAGGGGCCAACGTCCTGACTTTC
CDR3aa: CASSQDPTGEGANVLTF

abundance: -
v_gene: TRBV5-1
d_gene: -
j_gene: TRBJ1-6
CDR3nt: TGCGCCAGCAGCTTCTCTCCGGGAAGAGATAATTCACCCCTCCACTTT
CDR3aa: CASSFSPGRDNSPLHF

abundance: -
v_gene: TRBV6-5
d_gene: -
j_gene: TRBJ2-2
CDR3nt: TGTGCCAGCAGTTACCGAGGCGTCGGGGAGCTGTTTTTT
CDR3aa: CASSYRGVGELFF

abundance: -
v_gene: TRBV7-2
d_gene: TRBD2
j_gene: TRBJ2-2
CDR3nt: TGTGCCAGCAGAAGACTAGCGGGGGGGCCCGGGGAGCTGTTTTTT
CDR3aa: CASRRLAGGPGELFF

abundance: -
v_gene: TRBV4-1
d_gene: -
j_gene: TRBJ1-2
CDR3nt: TGCGCCAGCAGCCAAAGGGGCGCCGTCTATGGCTACACCTTC
CDR3aa: CASSQRGAVYGYTF

abundance: once
v_gene: TRBV4-1
d_gene: TRBD2
j_gene: TRBJ2-1
CDR3nt: TGCGCCAGCAGCCAACCTTTACTAGCGGGAGGGCTCGATGAGCAGTTCTTC
CDR3aa: CASSQPLLAGGLDEQFF

abundance: -
v_gene: TRBV11-2
d_gene: -
j_gene: TRBJ2-1
CDR3nt: TGTGCCAGCAGCTCCCCGGGTGATCGGACAAACTCCTACAATGAGCAGTTCTTC
CDR3aa: CASSSPGDRTNSYNEQFF

abundance: -
v_gene: TRBV3-1/TRBV3-2
d_gene: TRBD2
j_gene: TRBJ2-7
CDR3nt: TGTGCCAGCAGCCAGGGGACTAGCGGGGCCGGGTCCTACGAGCAGTACTTC
CDR3aa: CASSQGTSGAGSYEQYF

abundance: -
v_gene: TRBV29-1
d_gene: -
j_gene: TRBJ2-2
CDR3nt: TGCAGCGTTGATCCCGGGAACACCGGGGAGCTGTTTTTT
CDR3aa: CSVDPGNTGELFF

abundance: -
v_gene: TRBV20-1
d_gene: TRBD2
j_gene: TRBJ2-3
CDR3nt: TGCAGTGCTAGTTCTCCGGTGGGACGGGGGGGTTCAAATACGCAGTATTTT
CDR3aa: CSASSPVGRGGSNTQYF

abundance: -
v_gene: TRBV5-1
d_gene: TRBD1
j_gene: TRBJ1-3
CDR3nt: TGCGCCAGCAGCCTCGCGACAGGGGGAGGAAACACCATATATTTT
CDR3aa: CASSLATGGGNTIYF

abundance: -
v_gene: TRBV9
d_gene: -
j_gene: TRBJ2-5
CDR3nt: TGTGCCAGCACCCCTCGGGGTGGGTCCCAAGAGACCCAGTACTTC
CDR3aa: CASTPRGGSQETQYF

abundance: few
v_gene: TRBV5-1
d_gene: TRBD1
j_gene: TRBJ2-3
CDR3nt: TGCGCCAGCAGCCGGGAGGGACAGGGGGCAGATACGCAGTATTTT
CDR3aa: CASSREGQGADTQYF

abundance: -
v_gene: TRBV14
d_gene: -
j_gene: TRBJ2-2
CDR3nt: TGTGCCAGCAGCCATTCCAGGGAGGCCGGGGAGCTGTTTTTT
CDR3aa: CASSHSREAGELFF

abundance: -
v_gene: TRBV9
d_gene: TRBD1
j_gene: TRBJ1-6
CDR3nt: TGTGCCAGCAGCGTATCCGACAGGGGAAATTCACCCCTCCACTTT
CDR3aa: CASSVSDRGNSPLHF

abundance: -
v_gene: TRBV6-5
d_gene: -
j_gene: TRBJ1-1
CDR3nt: TGTGCCAGCAGTCTTACGGTCCGCATGAACACTGAAGCTTTCTTT
CDR3aa: CASSLTVRMNTEAFF

abundance: -
v_gene: TRBV14
d_gene: -
j_gene: TRBJ1-1
CDR3nt: TGTGCCAGCAGCCAAGGCCCCGGTGAAGCTTTCTTT
CDR3aa: CASSQGPGEAFF

abundance: -
v_gene: TRBV28
d_gene: -
j_gene: TRBJ1-5
CDR3nt: TGTGCCAGCAACCCACAGTGGCAGCCCCAGCATTTT
CDR3aa: CASNPQWQPQHF

abundance: -
v_gene: TRBV29-1
d_gene: TRBD2
j_gene: TRBJ2-7
CDR3nt: TGCAGCGTTGAAGGGGAGAGCGGGGGTCTCGAGCAGTACTTC
CDR3aa: CSVEGESGGLEQYF

abundance: -
v_gene: TRBV6-2/TRBV6-3
d_gene: TRBD1
j_gene: TRBJ1-5
CDR3nt: TGTGCCAGCAGTTCCAAGCGGGGACAGGGGAACAATCAGCCCCAGCATTTT
CDR3aa: CASSSKRGQGNNQPQHF